The source of this T cell receptor (beta chain) is a study of identical twins. Study findings and constraints: Surplus twin overlap in beta out-of-frame sequences was less pronounced. Rather than following the same donors, the conclusions depended on cross-sectional statistical analysis.

V dropped 3 bases and J dropped 2 bases, with 8 bases sitting between them. CDR1 and CDR2 from the germline V gene are SGHTA and FQGNSA. The CDR3 contains 14 residues. MiXCR, applied by TCRdb to the 5' RACE reads, yields one record per CDR3 protein. The sample holds 260,000 or so distinct CDR3 sequences, 7.5% seen once. The sample holds many counts of this clonotype. Its antigen is unidentified. This same sample was also part of a study on yellow fever vaccine responses in identical twins.

The receptor comes from a woman younger than 30 in good health. Specimen: CD8+ T cells sorted from blood. The rearrangement uses TRBV7-2 and TRBJ2-1; tentatively, D is TRBD1 or TRBD2 (5 bases each). CDR3 in DNA: TGTGCCAGCAGCTTCGGGGCACCCTACAATGAGCAGTTCTTC. Its protein is CASSFGAPYNEQFF.